These T cell receptor beta chains were read from a single sample in a study of CD8 T cells in ankylosing spondylitis. TCRdb re-analysed the 5' RACE reads in MiXCR, keeping a single row per CDR3 protein. Here the sample spans around 150,000 distinct CDR3 sequences, roughly 6.6% being singletons. The sample consisted of blood, either unsorted or a sorted T cell fraction (not recorded which). The source is a female donor with ankylosing spondylitis or in good health (not recorded which). Both conserved end residues are part of each CDR3. D genes are given only for firm matches. For some rows the clone size is stated as once, few or many, or as a class when expanded; others skip it.

>TRBD1|TRBJ2-3|TRBV10-3|many
TGTGCCACCACCCCCCGTTCGGGACAGACCACAGATACGCAGTATTTT
CATTPRSGQTTDTQYF
>TRBD2|TRBJ2-3|TRBV20-1|few
TGCAGTGCTAGGCCTAGCGGGGGTTCCCCCACAGATACGCAGTATTTT
CSARPSGGSPTDTQYF
>-|TRBJ1-1|TRBV12-3/TRBV12-4|many
TGTGCCAGCAGTTTGGGGGGGCGGACTGAAGCTTTCTTT
CASSLGGRTEAFF
>-|TRBJ1-4|TRBV2|many
TGTGCCAGCAGTGAACCGACGGGGAGTGAAGAAAAACTGTTTTTT
CASSEPTGSEEKLFF
>-|TRBJ1-6|TRBV18|-
TGTGCCAGCAAACGGGACACTTCCTATAATTCACCCCTCCACTTT
CASKRDTSYNSPLHF
>-|TRBJ1-1|TRBV12-3/TRBV12-4|many
TGTGCCAGCAGTTCCGGACAGCGGGGGACGGCTTTCTTT
CASSSGQRGTAFF
>TRBD2|TRBJ2-3|TRBV12-3/TRBV12-4|many
TGTGCCAGCAGTTCCTTGACTAGCGGGGCAAGGGGTACGCAGTATTTT
CASSSLTSGARGTQYF
>-|TRBJ2-1|TRBV12-5|-
TGTGCTAGTGGGTTTAGGCAGGCCGAGCAGTTCTTC
CASGFRQAEQFF
>-|TRBJ1-3|TRBV2|many
TGTGCCAGCAGAGACCTTAAGGGTCCTGGAAACACCATATATTTT
CASRDLKGPGNTIYF
>-|TRBJ1-1|TRBV28|many
TGTGCCAGCAGTCGAGGACGAATGAACACTGAAGCTTTCTTT
CASSRGRMNTEAFF
>TRBD1|TRBJ1-1|TRBV7-2|many
TGTGCCAGCAGTCTACAGGGGGGCACTGAAGCTTTCTTT
CASSLQGGTEAFF
>TRBD2|TRBJ2-7|TRBV20-1|many
TGCAGTGCTAGCTGGACTAGCGGTACGTCCTACGAGCAGTACTTC
CSASWTSGTSYEQYF
>-|TRBJ1-3|TRBV5-1|-
TGCGCCAGCAGCTTGGCCGGCGGTTATGGAAACACCATATATTTT
CASSLAGGYGNTIYF
>-|TRBJ2-1|TRBV5-1|many
TGCGCCAGCAGCCCCGGGACCGTCTCCTACAATGAGCAGTTCTTC
CASSPGTVSYNEQFF
>-|TRBJ2-7|TRBV7-2|many
TGTGCCAGCAGCGGATCAGCCTACGAGCAGTACTTC
CASSGSAYEQYF
>-|TRBJ1-5|TRBV7-2|-
TGTGCCAGCAGCTTAGATCAGCCCCAGCCCCAGCATTTT
CASSLDQPQPQHF
>-|TRBJ1-1|TRBV20-1|-
TGCAGTGCTAGAGATGGGTTACAGGGTGAAGCTTTCTTT
CSARDGLQGEAFF
>-|TRBJ2-3|TRBV5-1|many
TGCGCCAGCAACCCTGAGGGGGGACGCACAGATACGCAGTATTTT
CASNPEGGRTDTQYF
>-|TRBJ1-5|TRBV7-3|-
TGTGCCAGCAGCTTAGACGGACAGCCTAATCAGCCCCAGCATTTT
CASSLDGQPNQPQHF
>TRBD1|TRBJ1-1|TRBV4-3|many
TGCGCCAGCAGCCAAGATAGGGGACAGGGAGCTTTCTTT
CASSQDRGQGAFF
>-|TRBJ2-3|TRBV7-2|-
TGTGCCAGCAGCTTAGATGGGCAGCGCACAGATACGCAGTATTTT
CASSLDGQRTDTQYF
>-|TRBJ1-4|TRBV7-9|many
TGTGCCAGCAGCGTAGTATGGGAGTATAATGAAAAACTGTTTTTT
CASSVVWEYNEKLFF
>-|TRBJ2-7|TRBV27|many
TGTGCCAGCAGATACATTACGGACTACGAGCAGTACTTC
CASRYITDYEQYF
>-|TRBJ2-1|TRBV20-1|many
TGCAGTGCCAGGGGAGACAATGAGCAGTTCTTC
CSARGDNEQFF
>-|TRBJ1-1|TRBV5-1|many
TGCGCCAGCAGGTTCAGGGGTTCCGACATGAACACTGAAGCTTTCTTT
CASRFRGSDMNTEAFF
>TRBD2|TRBJ2-3|TRBV4-3|few
TGCGCCAGCAGCCAAGTTGCGGGAGCCACAGATACGCAGTATTTT
CASSQVAGATDTQYF
>TRBD2|TRBJ2-5|TRBV6-2/TRBV6-3|many
TGTGCCAGCAGTTCCCCGGGACTAGCGGGGAGGGAGACCCAGTACTTC
CASSSPGLAGRETQYF
>TRBD1|TRBJ1-2|TRBV18|many
TGTGCCAGCTCACCACTGACCGGGACAGGGTCTGACTATGGCTACACCTTC
CASSPLTGTGSDYGYTF
>-|TRBJ2-5|TRBV5-1|few
TGCGCCAGCAGCTTGCCAGGATGGGAGACCCAGTACTTC
CASSLPGWETQYF
>TRBD2|TRBJ2-1|TRBV11-1|-
TGTGCCAGCAGCTTAGAGTTCGGTCGCCCGGGGGGTTTAAATGAGCAGTTCTTC
CASSLEFGRPGGLNEQFF
>-|TRBJ1-1|TRBV12-3/TRBV12-4|many
TGTGTCAGCAGTTCCGAGACAGACTCTGAAGCTTTCTTT
CVSSSETDSEAFF
>-|TRBJ1-3|TRBV12-3/TRBV12-4|many
TGTGCCAGCAGTTTCAACTCTGGAAACACCATATATTTT
CASSFNSGNTIYF
>-|TRBJ2-7|TRBV12-3/TRBV12-4|many
TGTGCCAGCAGTATTATGGGACGAGACGAGCAGTACTTC
CASSIMGRDEQYF
>TRBD1|TRBJ1-5|TRBV6-2/TRBV6-3|many
TGTGCCAGCAGTGATTTACAGGGGAACAATCAGCCCCAGCATTTT
CASSDLQGNNQPQHF
>TRBD2|TRBJ2-1|TRBV5-1|many
TGCGCCAGCAGATCCCTAGCGGGGAGCTCCTACAATGAGCAGTTCTTC
CASRSLAGSSYNEQFF
>-|TRBJ1-1|TRBV5-1|many
TGCGCCAGCAGCTTGGACCCGAACACTGAAGCTTTCTTT
CASSLDPNTEAFF
>-|TRBJ2-3|TRBV7-6|many
TGTGCCAGCAGCTTAGCGGGGCACTCTAGCACAGATACGCAGTATTTT
CASSLAGHSSTDTQYF
>-|TRBJ2-1|TRBV19|many
TGTGCCAGTAGTATTGTAAGGAGGGGGGGTGAGCAGTTCTTC
CASSIVRRGGEQFF
>TRBD1|TRBJ1-4|TRBV30|many
TGTGCCTGGAGTGTACAGGGCAGGGGGTTGAGGGAAAAACTGTTTTTT
CAWSVQGRGLREKLFF
>TRBD1|TRBJ1-1|TRBV5-1|many
TGCGCCAGCAGCGCAGGGGGTCTGGGCACTGAAGCTTTCTTT
CASSAGGLGTEAFF
>TRBD1|TRBJ1-1|TRBV6-5|many
TGTGCCAGCAGTTACTCGAGGACAGGGGGCATGGGCACTGAAGCTTTCTTT
CASSYSRTGGMGTEAFF
>-|TRBJ2-1|TRBV12-3/TRBV12-4|many
TGTGCCAGCAGTTGGCAGGTTTGGAATGAGCAGTTCTTC
CASSWQVWNEQFF
>TRBD1|TRBJ2-7|TRBV28|many
TGTGCCAGCAGTTTATTCGCCGGGACAGCCTACGAGCAGTACTTC
CASSLFAGTAYEQYF